The next 28 T cell receptor beta chains were all read from a single sample in a study of shared clonotypes between healthy human individuals. Profiled with immunoSEQ multiplex PCR; TCRdb holds only in-frame clones, not every one. The sample holds 2.3 million or so clones, roughly 93% seen once. Material for sequencing was naive CD4+ T cells from PBMCs. The subset was: CD45RA+ positively selected. Source of these receptors: a man aged 18 to 29 in good health. Some clones in this sample may be carry-over from other donors' samples.

This sequence joins TRBV5-1 and TRBJ2-7, with D perhaps TRBD1 (6 bases). The V gene's germline CDR1 is SGHRS and CDR2 YFSETQ. V shed 4 bases and J shed 5 bases, with 13 bases lying between them. The CDR3 totals 13 residues. The CDR3 DNA sequence: TGCGCCAGCAGCACCACAGGGTCCCACGAGCAGTACTTC. Its translation is CASSTTGSHEQYF.

This clone occurred once. The genes are TRBV4-1 and TRBJ2-7; either TRBD1 or TRBD2 may fit D (5 bases each). The germline V and J ends were trimmed by 2 bases and 1 base, with 15 bases remaining between them. CDR1 and CDR2 (germline): MGHRA, YSYEKL. The CDR3 contains 16 residues. This CDR3 reads CASSQTPGRQSYEQYF. CDR3 DNA sequence: TGCGCCAGCAGCCAAACGCCGGGACGGCAGTCCTACGAGCAGTACTTC.

The rearrangement joins TRBV27 to TRBJ1-5; TRBD1 matches at 10 bases. The germline gives CDR1 MNHEY, CDR2 SMNVEV (reference sequence). V shed 5 bases and J 6 bases; nucleotides not matched to a gene: 7. The CDR3 extends over 15 amino acids. The CDR3 sequence: CASSPDRDRGQPQHF. The CDR3 coding sequence is TGTGCCAGCAGTCCCGACCGGGACAGGGGTCAGCCCCAGCATTTT.

This chain uses TRBV28 with TRBJ1-2; D may be TRBD1 (6 bases). The CDR3 runs 13 residues. With 3 bases removed from V and 6 bases from J, the gap between germline ends came to 11 bases. Germline values: CDR1 MDHEN, CDR2 SYDVKM. CDR3 protein: CASSFQQGHGYTF. CDR3 coding DNA: TGTGCCAGCAGTTTCCAACAGGGTCATGGCTACACCTTC.

This sequence joins TRBV7-3 and TRBJ2-2; the match to TRBD2 covers 13 bases. Germline CDR1 is SGHTA and CDR2 is FQGTGA. CDR3 length: 21 amino acids. V shed 0 bases, J shed 3 bases, and the junction held 13 bases outside the gene matches. CDR3 bases: TGTGCCAGCAGCTTAACACCCAGGACTAGCGGGGGATACTACTACACCGGGGAGCTGTTTTTT. Translation: CASSLTPRTSGGYYYTGELFF.

J is TRBJ2-3 and V is TRBV5-1, with 13 bases that match TRBD2. CDR3 length: 16 amino acids. Trimming at V came to 3 bases and at J to 2 bases, leaving 3 bases not matched to a gene. The germline V gene encodes CDR1 SGHRS and CDR2 YFSETQ. CDR3 in DNA: TGCGCCAGCAGCTGGGGACTAGCGGGATACACAGATACGCAGTATTTT. The encoded protein is CASSWGLAGYTDTQYF.

About this clone itself: The same CDR3 can be traced to other DNA sequences in this sample. V usage is TRBV19 and J usage is TRBJ1-1; no firm D call. The V and J ends lost 3 bases and 0 bases respectively, with 5 bases between them. The CDR3 extends over 13 amino acids. CDR1 LNHDA and CDR2 SQIVND come from the germline V gene (reference sequence). CDR3 bases: TGTGCCAGTAGTATTACGGTGAACACTGAAGCTTTCTTT. Translating it yields CASSITVNTEAFF.

This rearrangement joins TRBV7-8 to TRBJ2-1; weak D call: TRBD1 (6 bases). V lost 3 bases and J lost 0, with 9 bases in between. The CDR3 has 15 residues. CDR1 and CDR2 from the germline V gene are SGHVS and FQNEAQ. The DNA for the CDR3 is TGTGCCAGCAGCTTCATAGGGGGCTCCTACAATGAGCAGTTCTTC. This translates into CASSFIGGSYNEQFF.

The V and J genes are TRBV6-5 and TRBJ1-1; D is possibly TRBD1 (5 bases). This CDR3 has 15 residues. Looked up from germline, CDR1 is MNHEY and CDR2 is SVGAGI. V lost 8 bases and J 11 bases, leaving 27 bases between the germline ends. The CDR3 sequence: CASAGRWSTVGGAFF. The DNA for the CDR3 is TGTGCCAGCGCAGGAAGATGGTCAACAGTCGGGGGGGCTTTCTTT.

The V and J genes are TRBV5-6 and TRBJ2-3; the match to TRBD1 covers 8 bases. This CDR3 region has 15 residues. V dropped 4 bases and J dropped 3; count of bases not matched to a gene: 7. The germline CDR1 and CDR2 sequences are SGHDT and YYEEEE. CDR3 protein: CASSPRGLLTDTQYF. CDR3 nucleotide sequence: TGTGCCAGCAGCCCCAGGGGGCTTCTGACAGATACGCAGTATTTT.

The chain is built from TRBV7-2 and TRBJ2-1; maybe TRBD2 (5 bases). V was trimmed by 0 bases and J by 9 bases, leaving 12 bases between them. CDR3 size: 14 residues. Germline V gene sequence: CDR1 SGHTA, CDR2 FQGNSA. This chain's CDR3 is CASSLAGVDSEQFF. CDR3 in DNA: TGTGCCAGCAGCTTAGCGGGAGTCGATAGTGAGCAGTTCTTC.

V and J are TRBV7-9 and TRBJ2-7; TRBD2 agrees at 8 bases. Germline V lookup: CDR1 SEHNR, CDR2 FQNEAQ (reference sequence). CDR3 length: 15 residues. V trimming: 1 base; J trimming: 3 bases; junction bases outside the gene matches: 5. CDR3 sequence (DNA): TGTGCCAGCAGCTTAGTGCGGCGGGGGGACTACGAGCAGTACTTC. It yields the protein CASSLVRRGDYEQYF.

The chain couples TRBV28 to TRBJ1-1, with a possible D match to TRBD1 (6 bases). V lost 2 bases and J 7 bases, leaving 8 bases between the germline ends. The germline gives CDR1 MDHEN, CDR2 SYDVKM. This CDR3 is built from 12 residues. The CDR3 loop is CASSLQGREAFF. The CDR3 DNA sequence: TGTGCCAGCAGTTTACAGGGGCGTGAAGCTTTCTTT.

This clone was recorded only once. V usage is TRBV30 and J usage is TRBJ1-6, with no clear D. The V and J ends lost 1 base and 16 bases respectively, with 17 bases between them. CDR3 size: 13 residues. CDR1 and CDR2 (germline): GTSNPN, SVGIG (reference sequence). CDR3 in amino acids: CAWSAGAGRRLHF. The CDR3 DNA is TGTGCCTGGAGTGCCGGCGCCGGGAGAAGACTCCACTTT.

CDR3 region: CASSIDGGVREKLFF. Here the CDR3 DNA reads TGTGCCAGTAGTATAGACGGGGGGGTAAGGGAAAAACTGTTTTTT. The J gene is TRBJ1-4, the V gene TRBV19; maybe TRBD1 (5 bases). The V gene's germline CDR1 is LNHDA and CDR2 SQIVND (reference sequence). This CDR3 has 15 amino acids. Between the trimmed V and J ends, which lost 0 bases and 8 bases, there was a span of 13 bases.

J is TRBJ2-3 and V is TRBV28; D remains unclear. Germline CDR1 and CDR2: MDHEN and SYDVKM. With 6 bases removed from V and 1 base from J, the gap between germline ends came to 8 bases. CDR3 length: 13 residues. The CDR3 coding sequence is TGTGCCAGCAGCCCCGAGGGCACAGATACGCAGTATTTT. Translated: CASSPEGTDTQYF.

This chain joins TRBV28 and TRBJ2-5, with 13 bases identical to TRBD2. V lost 5 bases, J lost 4 bases, and 7 bases stayed unmatched. Per the germline V gene, CDR1 is MDHEN and CDR2 is SYDVKM. The CDR3 contains 16 residues. The DNA of the CDR3 is TGTGCCAGCAGTCCGACCTGGACTAGCGGGAGAGAGACCCAGTACTTC. Protein: CASSPTWTSGRETQYF.

As for this clone: The same CDR3 can be traced to other DNA sequences in this sample. The J gene is TRBJ2-2, the V gene TRBV18; the D is unclear. Trimming removed 1 base from V and 0 bases from J, with 3 bases in between. Germline CDR1 and CDR2: KGHSH and LQKENI. The CDR3 is made up of 14 amino acids. In DNA, the CDR3 is TGTGCCAGCTCACCACTGGCGAACACCGGGGAGCTGTTTTTT. Amino acids: CASSPLANTGELFF.

The chain couples TRBV7-9 to TRBJ2-2, with D hard to call. There are 13 residues in the CDR3. CDR1 and CDR2 (germline): SEHNR, FQNEAQ (reference sequence). The germline V and J ends were trimmed by 8 bases and 0 bases, with 7 bases remaining between them. CDR3 nucleotide sequence: TGTGCCAGCCCCGAAGCGAACACCGGGGAGCTGTTTTTT. Protein product: CASPEANTGELFF.

The chain has TRBV7-3 and TRBJ2-3; no reliable D call. Germline V gives CDR1 SGHTA, CDR2 FQGTGA. The CDR3 has 16 residues. Trimming shortened V by 2 bases and J by 4 bases, and 16 bases separated the two germline ends. The DNA of the CDR3 is TGTGCCAGCAGCTTAGGGCGGAGCTCCGTCCCAGATACGCAGTATTTT. Translation: CASSLGRSSVPDTQYF.

As concerns this clone: The sample contains more than one DNA sequence encoding this CDR3. The rearrangement joins TRBV2 to TRBJ2-7, with unresolved D. Deletions cut 1 base from V and 7 bases from J, with 5 bases between. Germline loops: CDR1 SNHLY, CDR2 FYNNEI. The CDR3 covers 11 residues. CDR3 in amino acids: CASSEVDEQYF. For the CDR3, the DNA is TGTGCCAGCAGTGAAGTAGATGAGCAGTACTTC.

V and J are TRBV28 and TRBJ1-1; 10 bases line up with TRBD1. J gave up 10 bases and V 6 bases, and 14 bases lay outside the gene matches. The CDR3 covers 15 residues. In germline, CDR1 is MDHEN, CDR2 SYDVKM. Here the CDR3 DNA reads TGTGCCAGCAGGATGACAGGGGGCGCTTTCTTAGGAGCTTTCTTT. Residues: CASRMTGGAFLGAFF.

A word on this clone: Other DNA sequences in this specimen translate into the identical CDR3. The chain uses TRBV19 and TRBJ1-1; no clear D. The length of the CDR3 is 13 residues. Germline CDR1 is LNHDA and CDR2 is SQIVND (reference sequence). V dropped 4 bases and J dropped 1 base, with 7 bases sitting between them. CDR3 DNA: TGTGCCAGTAGTACTACAGCGAACACTGAAGCTTTCTTT. The encoded protein is CASSTTANTEAFF. Complete variable domain (other parts from reference TRBV19 and TRBJ1-1): DGGITQSPKYLFRKEGQNVTLSCEQNLNHDAMYWYRQDPGQGLRLIYYSQIVNDFQKGDIAEGYSVSREKKESFPLTVTSAQKNPTAFYLCASSTTANTEAFFGQGTRLTVV.

The rearrangement uses TRBV18 and TRBJ1-2, with D unclear. Per germline, CDR1 KGHSH and CDR2 LQKENI. The germline V and J ends were trimmed by 2 bases and 3 bases, with 10 bases remaining between them. CDR3 length equals 14 residues. CDR3 nucleotides: TGTGCCAGCTCACCAAGTCCTACAGACTATGGCTACACCTTC. Translation: CASSPSPTDYGYTF.

The chain couples TRBV7-3 to TRBJ2-7; 11 nucleotides line up with TRBD2. Germline assignment: CDR1 SGHTA and CDR2 FQGTGA. J lost 5 bases, V lost 2 bases, and 5 bases had no gene match. The CDR3 extends over 15 amino acids. Here the CDR3 DNA reads TGTGCCAGCAGCTTATTAGCGGGAGGGCCCCACGAGCAGTACTTC. It specifies CASSLLAGGPHEQYF.

This chain uses TRBV28 with TRBJ2-7, with 7 bases lining up with TRBD2. Germline assignment: CDR1 MDHEN and CDR2 SYDVKM. The CDR3 covers 15 residues. Unmatched junction bases numbered 11, after V lost 8 bases and J lost 1 base. CDR3 coding DNA: TGTGCCAGCGTCCATGGGGCTAGCGGATCCTACGAGCAGTACTTC. This codes for CASVHGASGSYEQYF. The whole variable domain, remainder taken from reference TRBV28 and TRBJ2-7, is DVKVTQSSRYLVKRTGEKVFLECVQDMDHENMFWYRQDPGLGLRLIYFSYDVKMKEKGDIPEGYSVSREKKERFSLILESASTNQTSMYLCASVHGASGSYEQYFGPGTRLTVT.

The chain uses TRBV6-8 and TRBJ2-7; D might be TRBD2 (5 bases). This CDR3 has 15 residues. Trimming cost V 7 bases and J 0 bases, with 16 bases left between them. CDR1 and CDR2 (germline): MNHGY, SAAAGT. CDR3 protein: CASTRPGTHSYEQYF. For the CDR3, the DNA is TGTGCCAGCACCCGACCGGGAACCCACTCCTACGAGCAGTACTTC.

This clone has just a few counts. The genes are TRBV6-6 and TRBJ1-5; 7 bases map to TRBD1. V shed 8 bases, J shed 5 bases, and the junction held 12 bases outside the gene matches. This CDR3 spans 15 amino acids. Germline assignment: CDR1 MNHNY and CDR2 SVGAGI (reference sequence). CDR3 loop: CASLSRDSLDQPQHF. The CDR3 DNA sequence: TGTGCCAGCTTGAGCCGGGACAGCCTCGATCAGCCCCAGCATTTT.